This record covers a single T cell receptor (beta chain). Its cognate antigen is unknown. This sample is part of a study of T-cell memory formation after mild COVID-19. Study overall: Clusters were largely donor specific.

MiXCR was run by TCRdb on the 5' RACE reads, yielding one entry per CDR3 protein. The sample has about 200,000 distinct CDR3 sequences; around 9.5% are singletons. Germline-derived CDR1 and CDR2 are LGHNA and YNFKEQ. The CDR3 is 14 amino acids. The V and J ends lost 1 base and 4 bases respectively, with 10 bases between them. General study findings and limits: Proof of SARS-CoV-2 specificity was absent for the second-wave clones that crested on day 37. The CD4+ clones that contracted clustered mainly within CM and EM, and the CD8+ clones concentrated in EMRA. Pre-infection memory showed some responding clones, and this suggested that cross-reactive memory joined.

The receptor comes from a man aged 18 to 35 who had mild COVID-19 (a few samples of this study predate the infection). Cell type and time point are not known. Sequenced input: PBMCs or a T cell subset sorted from them (not recorded which). This chain joins TRBV4-2 and TRBJ2-5; D not resolved. The CDR3 region is CASSQAPTLETQYF. The CDR3 DNA sequence: TGTGCCAGCAGCCAAGCTCCGACGCTAGAGACCCAGTACTTC.